What follows are 3 T cell receptor beta chains derived from one specimen sequenced in a study of T cell responses to AZD1222 COVID-19 vaccine. The method was immunoSEQ multiplex PCR; TCRdb's version includes in-frame clones alone and lacks a portion of them. This sample carries about 110,000 clones, approximately 86% of them seen once, and the ten largest clones take less than 8%. The sample here was peripheral blood, taken on day 0 of AZD1222 vaccination. All receptors come from an adult in good health.

J is TRBJ2-1 and V is TRBV28; no reliable D call. Looked up from germline, CDR1 is MDHEN and CDR2 is SYDVKM. V lost 6 bases and J 10 bases, leaving 16 bases between the germline ends. The CDR3 is made up of 13 amino acids. DNA for the CDR3: TGTGCCAGCAGCTCCCAGGTTGGAAGGGAGCAGTTCTTC. Translated, it gives CASSSQVGREQFF.

V is TRBV19 and J is TRBJ1-1; D possibly corresponds to TRBD1 (5 bases). V lost 7 bases and J 4 bases, leaving 13 bases between the germline ends. Germline CDR1 and CDR2: LNHDA and SQIVND (reference sequence). CDR3 length equals 13 residues. The CDR3, as DNA: TGTGCCAGTACCAGAGAAGGGGCCACTGAAGCTTTCTTT. It specifies CASTREGATEAFF.

This clone was counted only a few times. This chain joins TRBV3-1 (or the pseudogene TRBV3-2) and TRBJ2-5; D remains unclear. V lost 1 base and J lost 9, with 12 bases in between. From germline, CDR1 is LGHDT and CDR2 YNNKEL (reference sequence). The CDR3 is 13 amino acids. For the CDR3, the DNA is TGTGCCAGCAGCCAAGGCCGCCGTAATTCCCAGTACTTC. Translating gives CASSQGRRNSQYF.